The TCR beta chain under discussion was sequenced for a study of shared clonotypes between healthy human individuals. Study-wide results and limits: As a rule, naive subsets had a larger estimated richness than memory subsets. Though the depth was large, rarefaction showed that sorted-subset sequencing was incomplete.

The material for each subset, its genomic DNA, was split evenly across several immunoSEQ plates. Study processing details: Filtering differed since immunoSEQ provided only junctions, with no quality scores. Clones were read by immunoSEQ multiplex PCR, and TCRdb kept only the in-frame ones, dropping some. That table gives V, J and clone size, and the DNA gave D and trimming. This sample has approximately 330,000 clones; 70% to 75% occur once, and the top ten carry 10%. The CDR3 extends over 16 amino acids. Germline assignment: CDR1 MNHEY and CDR2 SMNVEV (reference sequence). V gave up 6 bases and J gave up 4 bases, with 18 bases separating them. Comment on this clone: Its target is not known.

The sequence was collected from a man aged 30-40 years in good health. The sample was memory CD4+ T cells sorted from blood. Documented subset: CD45RA-negative fraction. This chain connects TRBV27 to TRBJ2-2, with a weak D call TRBD1 (5 bases). The CDR3 DNA is TGTGCCAGCAGCTCTGCTTGGGGCGTCGGCACCGGGGAGCTGTTTTTT. Its translation is CASSSAWGVGTGELFF.